A selection of T cell receptor beta chains follows, all from one sample in a study of T-cell reconstitution after alpha-beta-depleted transplantation in children. TCRdb reanalysed the PCR reads using MiXCR and keeps one entry per CDR3 protein. The sample holds around 230,000 distinct CDR3 sequences; around a sixth are singletons and the top ten take about 45%. This specimen was PBMCs, mostly from graft donor cells, taken 360 days after TCRalphabeta/CD19-depleted stem cell transplant. The receptors stem from a male patient between 2 and 10 years old who had a stem cell transplant for acute lymphoblastic leukemia, so the T cells may come from the graft donor. The conserved cysteine and the conserved F or W are not part of the CDR3 here. Each record gives: J gene, V gene, CDR3 protein.

TRBJ2-3 TRBV29-1 SVVLAGGQAQY
TRBJ2-7 TRBV10-3 AISEPYGTPEGGQY
TRBJ1-5 TRBV7-6 ASSLGDQNQPQH
TRBJ2-7 TRBV7-8 ASSLWVSNNEQY
TRBJ2-2 TRBV24-1 ATNRGSNTGELF
TRBJ2-5 TRBV5-1 ASSLARRTSGTLQETQY
TRBJ1-2 TRBV20-1 CARETGQGISYGYT
TRBJ1-4 TRBV5-1 ASSLENRSGEKLF
TRBJ2-7 TRBV18 ASSPVVEGYEQY
TRBJ2-7 TRBV5-8 ASSFGIGGSYEQY
TRBJ2-5 TRBV28 ASSFRGLNLETQY
TRBJ2-7 TRBV10-3 AISEPLSGDRGRYEQY
TRBJ2-1 TRBV5-1 ASSSLSAGADEQF
TRBJ1-4 TRBV10-2 ASSEPVRGYEKLF
TRBJ2-1 TRBV11-3 ASSLGLVLFNEQF
TRBJ1-5 TRBV7-2 ASSTRGPSIGQPQH
TRBJ1-5 TRBV6-2/TRBV6-3 ASSYGPSNQPQH
TRBJ2-1 TRBV29-1 SVGQASYNEQF
TRBJ2-2 TRBV10-3 AISGTGLVKTGELF
TRBJ1-2 TRBV18 ASSPTDRRYGYT